Listed below are T cell receptor beta chains from one sample, sequenced in a study of T cell responses to AZD1222 COVID-19 vaccine. Sequencing was performed with immunoSEQ multiplex PCR; in TCRdb, only in-frame clones are kept and a portion is missing. The sample includes about 150,000 clones, approximately 90% of them seen just once. The source material was peripheral blood, sampled on day 0 of AZD1222 vaccination. Source of these receptors: an adult in good health. The CDR3 runs from the conserved cysteine through the conserved F or W. The order of the fields is D gene, V gene, clone size, J gene, CDR3 DNA, CDR3 protein. A D gene is named only where the DNA matches it firmly. Not every row has a clone size; where given, it reads once, few, many or a size class.

d_call: TRBD2; v_call: TRBV27; clone_size: -; j_call: TRBJ2-5; cdr3_nt: TGTGCCAGCAGTTTATTGAGCGGGGGCCCGCAAGAGACCCAGTACTTC; cdr3_aa: CASSLLSGGPQETQYF
d_call: TRBD1; v_call: TRBV27; clone_size: -; j_call: TRBJ1-2; cdr3_nt: TGTGCCAGCAGTTTATCCCCGACAGGGAACTATGGCTACACCTTC; cdr3_aa: CASSLSPTGNYGYTF
d_call: -; v_call: TRBV19; clone_size: few; j_call: TRBJ1-1; cdr3_nt: TGTGCCAGTAGTATCTCATCCTCCAAGACATCAGAAGCTTTCTTT; cdr3_aa: CASSISSSKTSEAFF
d_call: -; v_call: TRBV24-1; clone_size: -; j_call: TRBJ2-2; cdr3_nt: TGTGCCACCAGTGATTGGCCTACACAGAACACCGGGGAGCTGTTTTTT; cdr3_aa: CATSDWPTQNTGELFF
d_call: -; v_call: TRBV9; clone_size: few; j_call: TRBJ1-6; cdr3_nt: TGTGCCAGCAGCGACGCCGGGACAACTTCACCCCTCCACTTT; cdr3_aa: CASSDAGTTSPLHF
d_call: TRBD2; v_call: TRBV2; clone_size: -; j_call: TRBJ2-5; cdr3_nt: TGTGCCAGCAGTGAAGCGACTAGCGGAAAAGAGACCCAGTACTTC; cdr3_aa: CASSEATSGKETQYF
d_call: TRBD2; v_call: TRBV11-2; clone_size: -; j_call: TRBJ2-7; cdr3_nt: TGTGCCAGCAGCTTTAACGGGAGGGCCTACGAGCAGTACTTC; cdr3_aa: CASSFNGRAYEQYF
d_call: -; v_call: TRBV24-1; clone_size: -; j_call: TRBJ2-3; cdr3_nt: TGTGCCACCAGTGCCGTGGATGGGAGTTCGTCATATACGCAGTATTTT; cdr3_aa: CATSAVDGSSSYTQYF
d_call: -; v_call: TRBV14; clone_size: -; j_call: TRBJ2-5; cdr3_nt: TGTGCCAGCAGCCAAGAATACAGGGAGGAGACCCAGTACTTC; cdr3_aa: CASSQEYREETQYF
d_call: -; v_call: TRBV21-1; clone_size: -; j_call: TRBJ2-2; cdr3_nt: TGTGCCAGCAGCAAAGGGGGGAAGCGGGAGGGTCGGAACACCGGGGAGCTGTTTTTT; cdr3_aa: CASSKGGKREGRNTGELFF
d_call: -; v_call: TRBV19; clone_size: -; j_call: TRBJ1-5; cdr3_nt: TGTGCCAGTAGACAGGGTTTGGGCAATCAGCCCCAGCATTTT; cdr3_aa: CASRQGLGNQPQHF
d_call: TRBD2; v_call: TRBV20-1; clone_size: -; j_call: TRBJ2-5; cdr3_nt: TGCAGTGCTATTGATCAGCGGGAGTTAAGAGAGACCCAGTACTTC; cdr3_aa: CSAIDQRELRETQYF
d_call: TRBD1; v_call: TRBV5-4; clone_size: -; j_call: TRBJ2-7; cdr3_nt: TGTGCCAGCAGCTCACAGGGGAACTACGAGCAGTACTTC; cdr3_aa: CASSSQGNYEQYF
d_call: -; v_call: TRBV9; clone_size: -; j_call: TRBJ2-1; cdr3_nt: TGTGCCAGCAGCGTGGGGGAGGTGATAAATGAGCAGTTCTTC; cdr3_aa: CASSVGEVINEQFF
d_call: TRBD1; v_call: TRBV9; clone_size: -; j_call: TRBJ1-3; cdr3_nt: TGTGCCAGCAGCGTAGGTGGGACAGCTGGCACCATATATTTT; cdr3_aa: CASSVGGTAGTIYF
d_call: -; v_call: TRBV6-4; clone_size: -; j_call: TRBJ1-5; cdr3_nt: TGTGCCAGCAGTGCCGGACCTAATCAGCCCCAGCATTTT; cdr3_aa: CASSAGPNQPQHF
d_call: -; v_call: TRBV18; clone_size: few; j_call: TRBJ1-4; cdr3_nt: TGTGCCAGCTCACCACCGGGAATGGGCGCCGCTAATGAAAAACTGTTTTTT; cdr3_aa: CASSPPGMGAANEKLFF
d_call: -; v_call: TRBV6-2/TRBV6-3; clone_size: -; j_call: TRBJ2-1; cdr3_nt: TGTGCCAGCAGTTACTCGGGCTCGAGCTCCTACAATGAGCAGTTCTTC; cdr3_aa: CASSYSGSSSYNEQFF
d_call: TRBD1; v_call: TRBV6-6; clone_size: once; j_call: TRBJ1-2; cdr3_nt: TGTGCCAGCAGTTACCCTCCGGGACAGGACTCCTATGGCTACACCTTC; cdr3_aa: CASSYPPGQDSYGYTF
d_call: -; v_call: TRBV28; clone_size: -; j_call: TRBJ2-4; cdr3_nt: TGTGCCAGCAGTTTTCCAGGTTTGACCCAAGGGAAAAACATTCAGTACTTC; cdr3_aa: CASSFPGLTQGKNIQYF
d_call: -; v_call: TRBV19; clone_size: -; j_call: TRBJ1-1; cdr3_nt: TGTGCCAGTAGTATTGGGCAGGCTGAAGCTTTCTTT; cdr3_aa: CASSIGQAEAFF
d_call: -; v_call: TRBV19; clone_size: -; j_call: TRBJ1-2; cdr3_nt: TGTGCCAGTGGGACTGGGACAACCTCCTATGGCTACACCTTC; cdr3_aa: CASGTGTTSYGYTF
d_call: -; v_call: TRBV5-1; clone_size: -; j_call: TRBJ2-7; cdr3_nt: TGCGCCAGCAGCCCCCAGACAAGCGGCGAGCAGTACTTC; cdr3_aa: CASSPQTSGEQYF
d_call: -; v_call: TRBV10-3; clone_size: -; j_call: TRBJ2-5; cdr3_nt: TGTGCCATCAGTGAGTCCCCAGGGAAAGAGACCCAGTACTTC; cdr3_aa: CAISESPGKETQYF
d_call: -; v_call: TRBV28; clone_size: -; j_call: TRBJ1-1; cdr3_nt: TGTGCCAGCAGCACACCGGGGGCAACTGAAGCTTTCTTT; cdr3_aa: CASSTPGATEAFF
d_call: TRBD1; v_call: TRBV19; clone_size: -; j_call: TRBJ1-5; cdr3_nt: TGTGCCAGTAGTCCCAGGGACAGGGGGCTGCAGCCCCAGCATTTT; cdr3_aa: CASSPRDRGLQPQHF
d_call: -; v_call: TRBV5-4; clone_size: -; j_call: TRBJ1-5; cdr3_nt: TGTGCCAGCAGCCTAGGGGGGGACAATCAGCCCCAGCATTTT; cdr3_aa: CASSLGGDNQPQHF
d_call: TRBD1; v_call: TRBV11-2; clone_size: -; j_call: TRBJ1-6; cdr3_nt: TGTGCCAGCAGCTTGGGGGGACAGTATAATTCACCCCTCCACTTT; cdr3_aa: CASSLGGQYNSPLHF
d_call: TRBD1; v_call: TRBV27; clone_size: -; j_call: TRBJ1-2; cdr3_nt: TGTGCCAGCAGTTTCGTCCACAGGGGGGACTATGGCTACACCTTC; cdr3_aa: CASSFVHRGDYGYTF
d_call: TRBD1; v_call: TRBV7-2; clone_size: -; j_call: TRBJ2-7; cdr3_nt: TGTGCCAGCAGCTCGTCCCGGGACAGCTACGAGCAGTACTTC; cdr3_aa: CASSSSRDSYEQYF
d_call: -; v_call: TRBV10-2; clone_size: -; j_call: TRBJ1-5; cdr3_nt: TGCGCCAGCAGTGATTTCAGGGTAATCAATCAGCCCCAGCATTTT; cdr3_aa: CASSDFRVINQPQHF